This TCR beta chain stems from a study of cytomegalovirus exposure and HLA in healthy donors. Across the study: An early data release held tens of millions of unique TCRs from HLA-typed donors. General study findings and limits: Exclusion as indistinguishable affected some V segments, including TRBV6-2 and TRBV6-3.

PCR was performed using 60 Vbeta and 13 Jbeta primers. Using immunoSEQ multiplex PCR, the repertoire was profiled, and TCRdb retains in-frame clones only, with some absent. The table has 110,000 to 150,000 clones, approximately 80% seen once; the top ten hold 3% to 4.5%. As to this clone: The antigen is undetermined.

Healthy individuals who donated bone marrow served as the donors. The CDR3 totals 15 residues. Germline loops: CDR1 MNHEY, CDR2 SVGAGI. Trimming took 0 bases from V and 0 from J, leaving 5 bases between them. This clonotype was obtained from a male donor in good health and CMV-seronegative. V usage is TRBV6-5 and J usage is TRBJ1-4, with D possibly TRBD1 on 5 matching bases. The sequenced material came from PBMCs. The CDR3 bases are TGTGCCAGCAGTTACTCAGGGGCAACTAATGAAAAACTGTTTTTT. It specifies CASSYSGATNEKLFF.